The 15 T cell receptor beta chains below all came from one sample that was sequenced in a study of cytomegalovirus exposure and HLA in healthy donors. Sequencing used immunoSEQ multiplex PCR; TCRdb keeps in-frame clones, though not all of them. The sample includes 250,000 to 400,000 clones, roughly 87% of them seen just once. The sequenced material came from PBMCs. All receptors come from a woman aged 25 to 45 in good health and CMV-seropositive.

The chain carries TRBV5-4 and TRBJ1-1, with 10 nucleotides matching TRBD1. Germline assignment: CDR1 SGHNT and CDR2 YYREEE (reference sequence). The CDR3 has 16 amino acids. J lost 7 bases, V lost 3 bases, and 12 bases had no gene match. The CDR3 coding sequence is TGTGCCAGCAGCTACGATTTGACAGGGGGCGGGATTGAAGCTTTCTTT. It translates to CASSYDLTGGGIEAFF. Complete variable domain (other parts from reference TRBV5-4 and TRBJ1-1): ETGVTQSPTHLIKTRGQQVTLRCSSQSGHNTVSWYQQALGQGPQFIFQYYREEENGRGNFPPRFSGLQFPNYSSELNVNALELDDSALYLCASSYDLTGGGIEAFFGQGTRLTVV.

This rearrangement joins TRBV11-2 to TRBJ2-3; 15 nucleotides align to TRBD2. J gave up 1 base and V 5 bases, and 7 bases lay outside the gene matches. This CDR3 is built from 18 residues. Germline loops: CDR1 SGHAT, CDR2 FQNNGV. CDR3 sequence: CASSPRTSGRARTDTQYF. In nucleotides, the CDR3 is TGTGCCAGCAGCCCCCGGACTAGCGGGAGGGCCCGCACAGATACGCAGTATTTT.

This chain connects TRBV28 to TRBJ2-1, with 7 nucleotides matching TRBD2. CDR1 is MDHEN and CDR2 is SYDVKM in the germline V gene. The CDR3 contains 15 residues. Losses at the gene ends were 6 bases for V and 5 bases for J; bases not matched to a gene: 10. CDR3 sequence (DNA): TGTGCCAGCAGCCCTGGTGGGGGGAGGGACAATGAGCAGTTCTTC. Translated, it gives CASSPGGGRDNEQFF.

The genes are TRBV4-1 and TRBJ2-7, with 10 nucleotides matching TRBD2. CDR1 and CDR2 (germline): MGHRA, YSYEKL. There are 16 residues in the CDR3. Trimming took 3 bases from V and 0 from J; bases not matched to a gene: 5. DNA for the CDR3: TGCGCCAGCAGCCAGATTAGCGGGGGGAGCTCCTACGAGCAGTACTTC. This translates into CASSQISGGSSYEQYF.

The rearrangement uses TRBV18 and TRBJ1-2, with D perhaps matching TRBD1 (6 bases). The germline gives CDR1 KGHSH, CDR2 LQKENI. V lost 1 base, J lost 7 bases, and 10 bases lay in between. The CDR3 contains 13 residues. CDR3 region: CASSPRTAPGYTF. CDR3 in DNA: TGTGCCAGCTCACCACGGACAGCCCCTGGCTACACCTTC.

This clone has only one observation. The CDR3 protein is CASSQGKNTEAFF. The CDR3 bases are TGTGCCAGCAGCCAAGGTAAGAACACTGAAGCTTTCTTT. The genes are TRBV27 and TRBJ1-1; D gene ambiguous. Trimming cost V 6 bases and J 1 base, with 9 bases left between them. This CDR3 has 13 amino acids. CDR1 MNHEY and CDR2 SMNVEV come from the germline V gene (reference sequence).

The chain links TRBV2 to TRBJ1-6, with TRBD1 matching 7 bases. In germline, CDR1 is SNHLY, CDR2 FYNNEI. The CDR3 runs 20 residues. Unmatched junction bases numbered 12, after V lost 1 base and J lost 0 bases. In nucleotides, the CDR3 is TGTGCCAGCAGTGAAGAGGTCTCCGGGACAGCAAGCTCCTATAATTCACCCCTCCACTTT. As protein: CASSEEVSGTASSYNSPLHF.

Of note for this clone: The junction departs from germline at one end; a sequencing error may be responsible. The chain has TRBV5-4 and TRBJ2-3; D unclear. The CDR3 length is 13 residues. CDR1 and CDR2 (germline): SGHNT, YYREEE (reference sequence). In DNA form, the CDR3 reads TGTGCCAGCAGCTTCACTAACACATATACGCAGTATTTT. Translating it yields CASSFTNTYTQYF.

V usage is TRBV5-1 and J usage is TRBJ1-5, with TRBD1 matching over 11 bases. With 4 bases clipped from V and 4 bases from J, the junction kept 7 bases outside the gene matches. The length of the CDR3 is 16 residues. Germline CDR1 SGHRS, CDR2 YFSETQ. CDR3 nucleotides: TGCGCCAGCAGCATGGGGACAGGGGGACCGAATCAGCCCCAGCATTTT. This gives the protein CASSMGTGGPNQPQHF. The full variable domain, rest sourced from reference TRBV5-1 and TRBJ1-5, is KAGVTQTPRYLIKTRGQQVTLSCSPISGHRSVSWYQQTPGQGLQFLFEYFSETQRNKGNFPGRFSGRQFSNSRSEMNVSTLELGDSALYLCASSMGTGGPNQPQHFGDGTRLSIL.

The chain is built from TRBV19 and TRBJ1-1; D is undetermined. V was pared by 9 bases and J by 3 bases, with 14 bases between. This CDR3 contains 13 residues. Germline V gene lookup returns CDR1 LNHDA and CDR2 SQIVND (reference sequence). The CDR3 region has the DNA TGTGCCAGCAGCAGGAGGATGGACACTGAAGCTTTCTTT. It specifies CASSRRMDTEAFF.

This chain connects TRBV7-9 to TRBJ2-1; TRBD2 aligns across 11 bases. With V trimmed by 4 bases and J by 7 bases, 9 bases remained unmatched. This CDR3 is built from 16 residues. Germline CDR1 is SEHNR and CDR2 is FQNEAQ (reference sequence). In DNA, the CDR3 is TGTGCCAGCAGCTACTTAGCGGGGGGGCAAAGGAATGAGCAGTTCTTC. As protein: CASSYLAGGQRNEQFF. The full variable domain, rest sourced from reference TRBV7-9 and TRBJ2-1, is DTGVSQNPRHKITKRGQNVTFRCDPISEHNRLYWYRQTLGQGPEFLTYFQNEAQLEKSRLLSDRFSAERPKGSFSTLEIQRTEQGDSAMYLCASSYLAGGQRNEQFFGPGTRLTVL.

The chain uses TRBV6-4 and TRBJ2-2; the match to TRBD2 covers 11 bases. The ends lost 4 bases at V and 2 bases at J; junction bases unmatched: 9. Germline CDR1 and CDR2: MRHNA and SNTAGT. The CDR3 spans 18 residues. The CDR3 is CASSGIAGGPQNTGELFF. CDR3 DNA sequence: TGTGCCAGCAGTGGCATAGCGGGAGGGCCACAAAACACCGGGGAGCTGTTTTTT.

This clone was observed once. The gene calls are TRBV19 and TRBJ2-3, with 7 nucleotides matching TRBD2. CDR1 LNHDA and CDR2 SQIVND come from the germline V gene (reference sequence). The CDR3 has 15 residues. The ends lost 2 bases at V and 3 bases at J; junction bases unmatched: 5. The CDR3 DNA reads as TGTGCCAGTAGTATACCGGGAGGAGGTACAGATACGCAGTATTTT. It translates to CASSIPGGGTDTQYF.

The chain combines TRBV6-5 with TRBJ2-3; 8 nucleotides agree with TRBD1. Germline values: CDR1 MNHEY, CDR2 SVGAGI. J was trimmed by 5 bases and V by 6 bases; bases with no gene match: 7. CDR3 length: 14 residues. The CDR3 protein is CASSRGQARDTQYF. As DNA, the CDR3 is TGTGCCAGCAGCCGGGGACAGGCTAGAGATACGCAGTATTTT.

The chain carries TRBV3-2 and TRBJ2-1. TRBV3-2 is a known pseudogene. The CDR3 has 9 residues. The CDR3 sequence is CASSQEQFF. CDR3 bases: TGTGCCAGCAGCCAAGAGCAGTTCTTC.